A selection of T cell receptor beta chains follows, all from one sample in a study of response to subunit inactivated influenza vaccine. MiXCR, run by TCRdb on the RT-PCR reads, gives a single entry per CDR3 protein. This sample has fewer than 700,000 distinct CDR3 sequences, with roughly 13% found just once. The material sequenced was PBMCs from blood, taken more than 35 days after vaccination. These receptor sequences come from a man in his fifties who received an inactivated influenza vaccine. Each CDR3 is given without its conserved first and last residue.

>TRBV12-3/TRBV12-4
ASSPQGTGELF
>TRBV5-1
ARLSNQPQH
>TRBV5-1
ASSPPDTAGANVLT
>TRBV6-1
ASSEVDDTQY
>TRBV7-9
ASSPVGQPYEQY
>TRBV5-1
ASSSQGQETQY
>TRBV25-1
ASSDGRGANRKSGNTIY
>TRBV10-3
AISSPRQGRDGYT
>TRBV15
ATSRDLAGQGSYEQY
>TRBV20-1
SARGRDTNYGYT
>TRBV20-1
SARDSGSTGELF
>TRBV5-8
ASTQTDRGWEDTQY
>TRBV5-6
ASSHLAGSSYEQY
>TRBV9
ASSVSGTSYEQY
>TRBV7-2
ASSIQPGQTNEQF
>TRBV5-5
ASSSTRTVSYEQY
>TRBV24-1
ATSDPGRTEETQY
>TRBV5-1
ASSLEGVGEKLF
>TRBV11-2
ASTLIGGTDTQY
>TRBV20-1
SARDHGLAGTEEQF
>TRBV4-1
ASSHVKWAEAF
>TRBV11-2
ASSSNLQWSKEYQETQY
>TRBV4-1
ASSHPRANEQY
>TRBV12-3/TRBV12-4
ASSSLDSFDGYT
>TRBV9
ASSVEAGYEQY
>TRBV7-2
ASSLELQETQY
>TRBV20-1
SARAPLTENKETQY
>TRBV5-1
ASSLTHSGNTIY
>TRBV7-8
ASSAWDSINEKLF
>TRBV6-4
ASTRLDETQY
>TRBV5-5
ASFDWGLNNEQF
>TRBV6-1
ASTPRDRGDYEQY
>TRBV10-3
ATGGTGDPLTYEQY
>TRBV9
ASSVGMGGADTQY
>TRBV11-2
ASSWGDSYEQY
>TRBV29-1
SVVGPNYGYT
>TRBV20-1
SAKGIAGKETQY
>TRBV7-9
ASSPPVVQAGTQY
>TRBV5-4
ASSRQGARGTGELF
>TRBV7-3
ASSHTDRAYEQY
>TRBV20-1
SARDFKAELTYEQY
>TRBV25-1
ASSERQGHYGYT
>TRBV11-3
ASSLDFTGGADEQF
>TRBV3-1
ASSPPGQGALNTQY
>TRBV5-1
ASSRGQGGVNSPLH
>TRBV4-2
ASSQATSTDTQY
>TRBV29-1
SVGFRVNEQF
>TRBV6-5
ASSYSRTVVADTQY
>TRBV10-2
ASSDLGPIYEQY
>TRBV4-1
ASSQPDRGWTEAF
>TRBV7-2
ASGRRETQY
>TRBV5-1
ASSLAFGKVGGEQF
>TRBV12-3/TRBV12-4
ASSLAGGGLDIQY
>TRBV29-1
SVEGLAGAIDTQY
>TRBV3-1
ASSQVSNEKLF
>TRBV12-3/TRBV12-4
ASTLESGETQY
>TRBV7-9
ASSGNRDHEQF
>TRBV20-1
SAREGGQSYEQY
>TRBV10-3
AISVGTGGSPLH